The 11 T cell receptor beta chains presented below share a single source sample, sequenced in a study of blood T cell repertoires in COVID-19. The protocol was immunoSEQ multiplex PCR, while the TCRdb copy is restricted to in-frame clones and leaves out a portion. Of under 150,000 clones in the sample, around four fifths are singletons; the top ten hold approximately 38%. Material: peripheral blood. All receptors come from a human donor in a cohort sampled during active COVID-19.

V and J are TRBV4-3 and TRBJ1-3; no reliable D call. Deletions cut 1 base from V and 4 bases from J, with 11 bases between. From germline, CDR1 is LGHNA and CDR2 YSLEER. The CDR3 has 15 residues. The CDR3 nucleotides are TGCGCCAGCAGCCAAGGCTACGGGTCAGGAAACACCATATATTTT. Protein sequence: CASSQGYGSGNTIYF.

The chain uses TRBV9 and TRBJ1-3; D ambiguous. With 3 bases removed from V and 8 bases from J, the gap between germline ends came to 18 bases. This CDR3 has 15 residues. Germline assignment: CDR1 SGDLS and CDR2 YYNGEE. The CDR3, as DNA: TGTGCCAGCAGCGGAGGGATCCGGGATAGGGACACCATATATTTT. This encodes CASSGGIRDRDTIYF.

Only a few counts were recorded for this clone. The rearrangement links TRBV5-5 to TRBJ2-7, with 7 bases lining up with TRBD1. After removal of 4 bases from V and 0 bases from J, the junction contained 10 bases not matched to a gene. Germline V gives CDR1 SGHKS, CDR2 YYEKEE (reference sequence). CDR3 length equals 16 residues. CDR3 sequence reads: CASSVPGQLFSYEQYF. CDR3 sequence (DNA): TGTGCCAGCAGCGTCCCGGGACAGCTCTTCTCCTACGAGCAGTACTTC.

This chain connects TRBV7-8 to TRBJ2-7; maybe TRBD2 (5 bases). The V gene lost 3 bases and the J gene lost 0 bases, with 9 bases spanning the gap. CDR1 is SGHVS and CDR2 is FQNEAQ in the germline V gene. The CDR3 contains 14 residues. The CDR3 sequence is CASSLTGISYEQYF. As DNA, the CDR3 is TGTGCCAGCAGCTTGACGGGGATCTCCTACGAGCAGTACTTC. Filled out from reference TRBV7-8 and TRBJ2-7, the complete variable domain reads GAGVSQSPRYKVAKRGQDVALRCDPISGHVSLFWYQQALGQGPEFLTYFQNEAQLDKSGLPSDRFFAERPEGSVSTLKIQRTQQEDSAVYLCASSLTGISYEQYFGPGTRLTVT.

CDR3 region: CASSSLPSGGPQETQYF. Here the CDR3 DNA reads TGTGCCAGCAGCTCCCTCCCTAGCGGGGGCCCTCAAGAGACCCAGTACTTC. The J gene is TRBJ2-5, the V gene TRBV7-8; 10 nucleotides align to TRBD2. This CDR3 has 17 residues. Germline lookup yields CDR1 SGHVS and CDR2 FQNEAQ. The V gene end was trimmed by 4 bases and the J gene end by 2 bases; junction bases not matched to a gene: 10.

The rearrangement links TRBV29-1 to TRBJ2-7; possible D gene TRBD2, 6 bases. Germline V gives CDR1 SQVTM, CDR2 ANQGSEA. This CDR3 has 13 amino acids. The germline V and J ends were trimmed by 8 bases and 2 bases, with 16 bases remaining between them. The CDR3 is CSIAGLSPYEQYF. DNA for the CDR3: TGCAGCATCGCGGGACTGTCTCCCTACGAGCAGTACTTC.

CDR3 in amino acids: CASSIGSGAYNEQFF. CDR3 sequence (DNA): TGTGCCAGTAGTATAGGGTCAGGGGCCTACAATGAGCAGTTCTTC. The rearrangement links TRBV19 to TRBJ2-1; D possibly corresponds to TRBD1 (6 bases). This CDR3 region has 15 residues. Germline CDR1 and CDR2: LNHDA and SQIVND (reference sequence). Trimming stripped 1 base from V and 2 bases from J, with 9 bases between.

The V call is TRBV7-6, the J call TRBJ2-6; perhaps TRBD2 as D (6 bases). In germline, CDR1 is SGHVS, CDR2 FNYEAQ. The CDR3 is made up of 11 amino acids. Trimming cost V 5 bases and J 15 bases, with 11 bases left between them. This CDR3 reads CASSGTGALTF. In nucleotides, the CDR3 is TGTGCCAGCAGCGGGACTGGCGCCCTGACTTTC.

This clone was picked up a small number of times. The rearrangement uses TRBV6-2 or TRBV6-3 and TRBJ1-2, with a weak D call TRBD1 (6 bases). Germline CDR1 is MNHEY and CDR2 is SVGEGT. V lost 6 bases and J 8 bases, leaving 19 bases between the germline ends. CDR3 size: 14 residues. The CDR3 loop is CASSLSLDSGGYTF. CDR3 DNA sequence: TGTGCCAGCAGCCTCTCTCTGGACAGTGGAGGCTACACCTTC.

V usage is TRBV7-9 and J usage is TRBJ1-4; 9 bases are shared with TRBD1. The CDR3 loop spans 18 amino acids. Germline V CDR1 and CDR2: SEHNR, FQNEAQ (reference sequence). Losses at the gene ends were 7 bases for V and 4 bases for J; bases not matched to a gene: 16. For the CDR3, the DNA is TGTGCCAGCAACCCGAGCTCCGCCAGACAGGGGGGTAATGAAAAACTGTTTTTT. It specifies CASNPSSARQGGNEKLFF.

The chain has TRBV28 and TRBJ1-2; TRBD1 might be the D (5 bases). V lost 5 bases and J lost 8, with 33 bases in between. CDR3 length: 19 residues. CDR1 and CDR2 (germline): MDHEN, SYDVKM. The CDR3 DNA reads TGTGCCAGCAGTCCCTTTTCCGCCACCACCGCTTTGGGGGGATCGGGCTACACCTTC. Residues: CASSPFSATTALGGSGYTF.